The 26 T cell receptor beta chains below come from one sample, sequenced in a study of regulatory T cells in long-lasting Graves disease. Time point indicated: newly diagnosed GD, antithyroid drugs for less than 3 months. TCR sequences were obtained from RNA taken from PBMCs. Arm-PCR of CDR3 regions and iRepertoire HTBI primers were used to build TCR beta libraries. TCRdb fed the multiplex PCR reads into MiXCR, producing one record per CDR3 protein. The sample carries 350,000 to 500,000 distinct CDR3 sequences, roughly 15% recorded once. These data also featured in a second study, about T cells in Graves' hyperthyroidism and ophthalmopathy.

The source was peripheral blood mononuclear cells (PBMCs), collected at new diagnosis, from a patient treated with antithyroid drugs. The receptors here all came from a young woman with Graves disease.

This clonotype was observed at least ten times. The genes are TRBV24-1 and TRBJ2-1, with D tentatively TRBD1 or TRBD2 (5 bases each). V gave up 5 bases and J gave up 0 bases, with 19 bases separating them. Germline lookup yields CDR1 KGHDR and CDR2 SFDVKD. This CDR3 is 18 amino acids long. The CDR3 here is CATSGLSNGTISYNEQFF. In nucleotides, the CDR3 is TGTGCCACCAGTGGCTTGAGTAATGGGACCATCTCCTACAATGAGCAGTTCTTC.

In regard to this clonotype: The junction differs from germline at one of its ends, possibly a read error. CDR3 protein: CASSVAVAGEPQETQYF. CDR3 bases: TGTGCCAGCAGCGTAGCAGTAGCGGGAGAGCCCCAAGAGACCCAGTACTTC. V is TRBV7-6 and J is TRBJ2-5, with 9 bases fitting TRBD2. Germline values: CDR1 SGHVS, CDR2 FNYEAQ. This CDR3 comprises 17 residues.

This clonotype was counted between two and nine times. The CDR3 coding sequence is TGTGCCACCAGCCCCGGCAGGGTGAACGGGGAGCTGTTTTTT. It codes for CATSPGRVNGELFF. The V call is TRBV24-1, the J call TRBJ2-2; tentative D call: TRBD1 (5 bases). Trimming pared 7 bases from V and 7 bases from J, leaving 15 bases between. Germline CDR1 KGHDR, CDR2 SFDVKD. CDR3 length: 14 amino acids.

The rearrangement links TRBV7-2 to TRBJ2-7; no firm D call. The CDR3 extends over 15 amino acids. The V end lost 1 base, the J end lost 2 bases, and 12 bases lay between the germline ends. Germline CDR1 SGHTA, CDR2 FQGNSA. CDR3 loop: CASSLGGSRTYEQYF. In DNA, the CDR3 is TGTGCCAGCAGCTTAGGTGGAAGCCGTACCTACGAGCAGTACTTC.

This clonotype was observed a handful of times. The V gene is TRBV18, the J gene TRBJ2-3; 8 nucleotides align to TRBD2. This CDR3 comprises 15 residues. The junction had 4 bases not matched to a gene; V was cut back by 2 bases and J by 3 bases. From germline, CDR1 is KGHSH and CDR2 LQKENI. CDR3 DNA: TGTGCCAGCTCACCAAAACTAGCGGAGACAGATACGCAGTATTTT. Translated: CASSPKLAETDTQYF.

This clonotype was counted a few times. The junction departs from the called germline gene at one end, perhaps through a read error. This chain connects TRBV7-2 to TRBJ2-5, with D possibly matching TRBD1 (6 bases). The CDR3 loop spans 14 amino acids. Germline CDR1 is SGHTA and CDR2 is FQGNSA. This CDR3 is CANSPTQGGETQYF. The DNA for the CDR3 is TGTGCCAACAGCCCAACACAGGGCGGAGAGACCCAGTACTTC.

The gene calls are TRBV18 and TRBJ2-7; D gene ambiguous. CDR1 is KGHSH, CDR2 LQKENI, per germline. The CDR3 length is 14 residues. V was pared by 2 bases and J by 0 bases, with 8 bases between. The CDR3 sequence is CASSPARSSYEQYF. The DNA for the CDR3 is TGTGCCAGCTCACCAGCCCGGAGCTCCTACGAGCAGTACTTC.

The chain couples TRBV24-1 to TRBJ2-1; TRBD2 matches at 8 bases. Germline V gene data show CDR1 as KGHDR and CDR2 as SFDVKD. V dropped 4 bases and J dropped 5; count of bases not matched to a gene: 6. This CDR3 spans 15 amino acids. The CDR3 DNA is TGTGCCACCAGTGACCCCGGGACTAGAAACAATGAGCAGTTCTTC. It yields the protein CATSDPGTRNNEQFF.

The chain joins TRBV30 to TRBJ1-2, with 8 bases fitting TRBD1. Germline lookup yields CDR1 GTSNPN and CDR2 SVGIG (reference sequence). This CDR3 is 15 amino acids long. V lost 0 bases to trimming and J lost 6 bases; unmatched junction nucleotides: 9. The CDR3 bases are TGTGCCTGGAGTGTAAGTCGGACAGGGAACCATGGCTACACCTTC. It codes for CAWSVSRTGNHGYTF.

As regards this clonotype: A much larger clonotype is one base distant, so this may be a read error. The rearrangement uses TRBV11-2 and TRBJ2-5; D remains ambiguous. This CDR3 has 14 residues. V lost 3 bases, J lost 11 bases, and 19 bases lay in between. The germline V gene has CDR1 SGHAT and CDR2 FQNNGV. The CDR3 coding sequence is TGTGCCAGCAGCTTCGAGCTGGCCTACAATGAGCAGTACTTC. Protein: CASSFELAYNEQYF.

This clonotype was observed at least ten times. The chain has TRBV7-6 and TRBJ2-5; unclear D gene. This CDR3 has 13 amino acids. Germline V gene sequence: CDR1 SGHVS, CDR2 FNYEAQ. V was pared by 5 bases and J by 4 bases, with 11 bases between. The CDR3 nucleotides read TGTGCCAGCAGCCGCGACGTTTCAGAGACCCAGTACTTC. It specifies CASSRDVSETQYF.

The chain is built from TRBV12-3 or TRBV12-4 and TRBJ1-2; 9 nucleotides match TRBD1. CDR3 length: 13 amino acids. J gave up 4 bases and V 6 bases, and 3 bases lay outside the gene matches. For the CDR3, the DNA is TGTGCCAGCAGGAGACAGGGGGTCTATGGCTACACCTTC. This translates into CASRRQGVYGYTF.

This clonotype was recorded many times. V is TRBV7-3 and J is TRBJ2-3; 9 bases align to TRBD1. The CDR3 is 15 residues long. Germline loops: CDR1 SGHTA, CDR2 FQGTGA. V was clipped by 4 bases and J by 3 bases; unmatched bases: 5. CDR3 region: CASSSTGTGTDTQYF. CDR3 nucleotides: TGTGCCAGCAGCTCTACCGGGACAGGGACAGATACGCAGTATTTT.

This clonotype occurred a few times. The J gene is TRBJ1-1, the V gene TRBV20-1; possibly TRBD1 for D (5 bases). The CDR3 has 13 amino acids. Germline-derived CDR1 and CDR2 are DFQATT and SNEGSKA (reference sequence). V gave up 3 bases and J gave up 8 bases, with 16 bases separating them. CDR3 sequence (DNA): TGCAGTGCTAGCCCGGGTGGGACGGAGGAAGCTTTCTTT. Its translation is CSASPGGTEEAFF.

The chain uses TRBV20-1 and TRBJ1-5; D is ambiguous. Trimming shortened V by 3 bases and J by 2 bases, and 5 bases separated the two germline ends. CDR3 size: 12 residues. Germline lookup yields CDR1 DFQATT and CDR2 SNEGSKA (reference sequence). The CDR3 coding sequence is TGCAGTGCTAGTCTCGGCAATCAGCCCCAGCATTTT. It specifies CSASLGNQPQHF.

This clonotype was detected many times. One end of the junction is discordant with germline, which a read error may explain. The chain recombines TRBV5-1 with TRBJ2-2; possible D gene TRBD2, 7 bases. The CDR3 covers 15 residues. Germline CDR1 SGHRS, CDR2 YFSETQ. The CDR3 region is CASSRSGTNTGELFF. In DNA, the CDR3 is TGTGCCAGCAGTCGGAGCGGGACAAACACCGGGGAGCTGTTTTTT.

This clonotype was recorded at least ten times. This chain uses TRBV7-2 with TRBJ2-7; weak D call: TRBD2 (6 bases). CDR3 length equals 15 residues. CDR1 and CDR2 (germline): SGHTA, FQGNSA. V was clipped by 6 bases and J by 4 bases, with 19 bases between them. The CDR3 DNA sequence: TGTGCCAGCAGAATCGTACCGGGAGCTTCGTACGAGCAGTACTTC. Translation: CASRIVPGASYEQYF.

The rearrangement uses TRBV19 and TRBJ1-6, with TRBD1 matching 7 bases. The CDR3 runs 13 residues. From germline, CDR1 is LNHDA and CDR2 SQIVND (reference sequence). Germline trimming cut 9 bases from V and 7 bases from J; bases unmatched to any gene: 6. The CDR3 sequence: CASTGTANSPLHF. DNA of the CDR3: TGTGCCAGCACAGGGACAGCAAATTCACCCCTCCACTTT. Variable domain in full (rest from reference TRBV19 and TRBJ1-6): DGGITQSPKYLFRKEGQNVTLSCEQNLNHDAMYWYRQDPGQGLRLIYYSQIVNDFQKGDIAEGYSVSREKKESFPLTVTSAQKNPTAFYLCASTGTANSPLHFGNGTRLTVT.

V and J are TRBV6-1 and TRBJ1-4; 10 bases match TRBD1. CDR1 and CDR2 (germline): MNHNS, SASEGT. Germline trimming cut 5 bases from V and 7 bases from J; bases unmatched to any gene: 4. This CDR3 is 14 amino acids long. CDR3 in DNA: TGTGCCAGCAGTCACGACAGGGGGCCTGAAAAACTGTTTTTT. Encoded protein: CASSHDRGPEKLFF.

This chain connects TRBV12-5 to TRBJ2-7; D is unclear. The CDR3 contains 16 residues. The V end was cut by 5 bases, the J end by 2 bases, with 19 bases between. Germline CDR1 reads LGHNT; CDR2 reads FRNRAP. The CDR3 reads CASGPTKGKGTYEQYF. CDR3 nucleotide sequence: TGTGCTAGTGGTCCCACCAAGGGCAAGGGAACCTACGAGCAGTACTTC.

As for this clonotype: A far larger clone lies a single base away; this is likely a read error. CDR3 in DNA: TGTGCCAGCACTGCAAGCTACGAGCAGTACTTC. Amino acids: CASTASYEQYF. The chain combines TRBV9 with TRBJ2-7, with unresolved D. With 6 bases removed from V and 3 bases from J, the gap between germline ends came to 7 bases. The CDR3 is made up of 11 amino acids. The germline gives CDR1 SGDLS, CDR2 YYNGEE.

This clonotype was seen ten or more times. The chain is built from TRBV4-1 and TRBJ2-3; 8 bases fit TRBD2. The CDR3 length is 15 residues. V lost 4 bases and J lost 1; bases outside the gene matches: 4. Germline values: CDR1 MGHRA, CDR2 YSYEKL. The CDR3, as DNA: TGCGCCAGCAGCCGAGCGGGAGAAGGCACAGATACGCAGTATTTT. Its translation: CASSRAGEGTDTQYF.

This clonotype was picked up a small number of times. J is TRBJ2-3 and V is TRBV12-3 or TRBV12-4; TRBD2 aligns across 9 bases. Trimming took 5 bases from V and 4 from J; bases not matched to a gene: 7. CDR3 length: 15 amino acids. Here the CDR3 reads CASSPPAGGSDTQYF. The CDR3, as DNA: TGTGCCAGCAGTCCCCCAGCGGGAGGTTCAGATACGCAGTATTTT.

This clonotype was counted at least ten times. The J gene is TRBJ1-4, the V gene TRBV7-9; 10 positions agree with TRBD1. CDR1 is SEHNR, CDR2 FQNEAQ, per germline (reference sequence). The CDR3 is 15 residues long. With V trimmed by 4 bases and J by 11 bases, 10 bases remained unmatched. The DNA for the CDR3 is TGTGCCAGCAGCTCCTTGGACAGGGGGGAGGACAAACTGTTTTTT. Its translation is CASSSLDRGEDKLFF.

Comments on this clonotype: At one of its ends the junction is not consistent with the germline gene, which may arise from a read error. V gene TRBV30 combines with J gene TRBJ2-1, with D hard to call. This CDR3 is built from 13 residues. CDR1 GTSNPN and CDR2 SVGIG come from the germline V gene (reference sequence). The DNA of the CDR3 is TGTGCCTCAAGCGCGGATTCCTACAATGAGCAGCTCTTC. Translating gives CASSADSYNEQLF. The full variable domain, with the rest looked up from reference TRBV30 and TRBJ2-1, is SQTIHQWPATLVQPVGSPLSLECTVEGTSNPNLYWYRQAAGRGLQLLFYSVGIGQISSEVPQNLSASRPQDRQFILSSKKLLLSDSGFYLCASSADSYNEQLFGPGTRLTVL.

The chain carries TRBV7-9 and TRBJ1-4; maybe TRBD1 (5 bases). Germline lookup yields CDR1 SEHNR and CDR2 FQNEAQ (reference sequence). With 1 base removed from V and 6 bases from J, the gap between germline ends came to 12 bases. The length of the CDR3 is 15 residues. CDR3 sequence reads: CASSLGGVVDEKLFF. CDR3 DNA: TGTGCCAGCAGCTTAGGAGGGGTCGTAGATGAAAAACTGTTTTTT.